A single T cell receptor (beta chain) is shown here with its context. Its specificity is unknown. Libraries were prepared by immunoSEQ multiplex PCR; TCRdb keeps only in-frame clonotypes and omits some of them. The table records tens of thousands of clones, 86% of them present only once. The source of the sample is a study of T cell responses to AZD1222 COVID-19 vaccine. For the study at large: Second-dose groups at about 4 or about 12 weeks were pooled.

Study findings and constraints: The donor group comprised mostly white British people and more females; the analysis possibly underestimated clonal diversity. Only a handful of AZD1222 recipients, several in all, had baseline seropositivity. Spike was spanned by vaccine-associated CD4 TCRs, which were dominant at 160-218 and 743-854.

The source was peripheral blood, collected on day 0 of AZD1222 vaccination. The clonotype comes from an adult in good health.

The CDR3, as DNA: TGTGCCAGCAGTTTAGGGACAGGGGGCACTGAAGCTTTCTTT. It is translated as CASSLGTGGTEAFF. This chain connects TRBV27 to TRBJ1-1, with 11 bases identical to TRBD1. The CDR3 extends over 14 amino acids. Germline V gene data show CDR1 as MNHEY and CDR2 as SMNVEV (reference sequence). V gave up 2 bases and J gave up 4 bases; unmatched junction bases: 0.